This T cell receptor beta chain was sequenced in a study of OX40 agonist ivuxolimab in advanced cancers. Trimming stripped 2 bases from V and 5 bases from J, with 9 bases between. CDR1 MGHDK and CDR2 SYGVNS come from the germline V gene. The CDR3 is made up of 13 amino acids. Here immunoSEQ multiplex PCR was the method, and the copy in TCRdb shows in-frame clones only, minus some. The sample records 150,000 to 190,000 clones, roughly 94% being singletons. The TCR sequence derives from an adult with an advanced solid tumor such as melanoma, head and neck, liver or kidney cancer. The source was CD4+ or CD8+ T cells sorted from blood, collected in a trial of the OX40 agonist ivuxolimab. This chain links TRBV25-1 with TRBJ2-5; D is possibly TRBD1 (6 bases). The CDR3 spells CASSEGGWETQYF. The DNA of the CDR3 is TGTGCCAGCAGTGAAGGGGGCTGGGAGACCCAGTACTTC.